This T cell receptor beta chain was retrieved from a study of regulatory T cells in long-lasting Graves disease (dated by TCRdb to about 2021). Context from the whole study: Newly diagnosed Graves' disease patients had taken antithyroid drugs for less than 3 months. This study used TCR sequencing and RNA sequencing of peripheral blood to compare persistent Graves' disease patients against newly diagnosed Graves' disease patients. A total of some 35 samples underwent TCR sequencing, from 13 patients with persistent Graves' disease and roughly 20 patients with newly diagnosed Graves' disease. The study was conducted in China and was registered as a clinical trial. Findings and caveats that apply to the study as a whole: Only peripheral blood was studied, because thyroid tissue, the primary lesion, was inaccessible. TRBV28, TRBJ1-2 and TRBJ2-5 were preferentially used in persistent disease, while TRBV20-1 and TRBJ2-1 were favored in newly diagnosed disease. Compared with newly diagnosed patients, persistent Graves' disease patients had lower TCR Shannon entropy and fewer highly expanded clones, which suggests clonal expansion. Sequencing and analysis were limited to the TCR beta chain. More public clonotypes were shared among persistent patients (fewer than 3,000) than among newly diagnosed patients (roughly 1,000). The authors noted that the small sample size was a limitation that may lower accuracy.

This clonotype was recorded at least ten times. Its antigen has not been determined. No much larger clone exists at a distance of one base, and base qualities are not known. V loses 3 bases, J loses 6 bases, and the germline ends lie 15 bases apart. The germline V gene encodes CDR1 GTSNPN and CDR2 SVGIG (reference sequence). The CDR3, from cysteine to phenylalanine, totals 13 residues. Of all the DNA, just the CDR3 is kept, 39 bases in frame from base 1. The time point label here, explained by the study, means: newly diagnosed GD, antithyroid drugs for less than 3 months. For both TCR sequencing and RNA sequencing, RNA was extracted from PBMCs in TRIzol. Graves' disease was diagnosed according to American Thyroid Association guidelines. Recruitment of patients was carried out at an endocrinology department in Xi'an, China. Each patient gave around 9.2 milliliters of peripheral blood, collected in an EDTA anticoagulant tube. Ficoll Paque Plus density gradient separation was used to isolate PBMCs, and no further T cell sorting was done. An Agilent 2100 Bioanalyzer and agarose gel were used to assess RNA quality, and a NanoDrop 2000 was used to measure RNA concentration.

Libraries were built with multiplex PCR. Data came from an Illumina HiSeq 4000. TCR beta libraries were built with iRepertoire HTBI primers and Arm-PCR amplification of CDR3 regions. Before sequencing, the PCR products underwent gel purification. In the authors' own workflow: Gene usage analysis of CDR3 amino acid clonotypes relied on the roughly 64 TRBV and 15 or so TRBJ segments identified across samples. COPE and FqMerger were used to merge the filtered high-quality paired reads into contigs. Contigs were aligned with BLAST to IMGT TRBV, TRBD and TRBJ reference genes, and CDR3 was defined per IMGT. Highly expanded clones were defined as clonotypes with a frequency above 0.1%. Shannon entropy served as the measure of repertoire diversity, while the Gini coefficient captured V-J evenness. Public clonotypes were defined as clonotypes shared by more than one individual. TCRdb reanalyzed the raw reads on its own, using fastp at Q25 for trimming and MiXCR for clone calling, and kept in-frame beta chains. Rows merge per CDR3 protein into single entries with the most common DNA and genes. The V and J calls were determined by TCRdb, not by the authors. Across this sample there are about 220,000 distinct CDR3 sequences, with less than 20% seen only once. Of the sample, around 11% is held by the ten largest clones.

These data were likewise used in another study, on T cells in Graves' hyperthyroidism and ophthalmopathy. As noted in the second study: A patient counted as having stable Graves' hyperthyroidism if no progression to ophthalmopathy occurred over 18 months of follow-up. Hyperthyroidism patients were aged 18 to 65 years and newly diagnosed, with disease duration of less than 2 months. Exclusion was applied to patients with uncontrolled infections, other autoimmune diseases, pregnancy or lactation. Diagnoses were based on clinical symptoms, serum thyroxine and TRAb, thyroid ultrasound and orbital computed tomography. The TCR CDR3 was subjected to a first round of RT-PCR using the HTBI primer set and the Qiagen OneStep RT-PCR kit. Most expanded thyroid clonotypes (frequency above 0.001) were also found in blood, which suggests that blood repertoires may mirror thyroid immune responses. A 13 V-J signature model separated ophthalmopathy from stable hyperthyroidism, with around 90% sensitivity and 81.08% specificity in cross-validation and 80%/75% in testing. In validation, the model predicted progression to ophthalmopathy a median of roughly 6.2 months before onset, with 65% to 71% sensitivity and almost 75% specificity. A discovery cohort of about 96 patients, roughly 43 with Graves' ophthalmopathy and about 58 with stable Graves' hyperthyroidism, was used to find distinguishing TCR V-J signatures. Whether ophthalmopathy could be predicted prospectively was tested in an independent validation cohort made up of approximately 19 hyperthyroidism patients plus 17 patients who later progressed to ophthalmopathy. The 100 discovery patients were randomly split 7:3 into training and test sets. In addition, the study compared T-cell repertoires in thyroid tissue and in blood from roughly 6 Graves' hyperthyroidism patients. After sampling, hyperthyroidism patients received methimazole starting at 30 mg daily, and ophthalmopathy patients received high-dose intravenous methylprednisolone. The libraries were constructed in a second round of multiplex PCR and then size-selected and purified. Libraries were sequenced paired-end with 100 bp reads on an Illumina HiSeq2000. SOAPnuke was used to process the raw data, removing reads that contained adapters or uncalled bases, had a mean Phred below 15, or lacked an exact match to the constant primer or identifier. COPE v1.2.5 was used to merge the high-quality paired reads, and each unique nucleotide sequence was defined as a clonotype. MiTCR v1.1 was used to align clonotypes to the IMGT TRBV, TRBD and TRBJ reference segments. Only V-J combinations with frequency above 0.0001, covering 99.2% of repertoires, were analysed. The TCS score was defined as F50 (clonal expansion) divided by E x V (chaos), with BLOSUM62-based TCRdist calculated between CDR3 peptides within each V-J. Welch's t-statistics and random forest reduced around 510 V-J features to under 15, which were used in a naive Bayes classifier (R e1071). No statistical method was used to fix the sample size in advance, and group allocation was not hidden from the investigators. TCR Vbeta CDR3 sequencing of some 140 peripheral blood samples (under 45 ophthalmopathy, 75 to 80 hyperthyroidism and approximately 17 progressor patients) is reported in the paper.

The V and J genes are TRBV30 and TRBJ2-7; TRBD1 might be the D gene, on 6 matching bases. Specimen: peripheral blood mononuclear cells (PBMCs), collected at new diagnosis, from a patient treated with antithyroid drugs. The sequence was collected from a woman aged 25 to 39 with Graves disease. Donor details come from another sample of the same person, matched by shared clones. The CDR3: CAWRHRELGEQYF. The nucleotide sequence reads as follows: TGTGCCTGGAGACACAGGGAATTGGGCGAGCAGTACTTC.